The next 8 T cell receptor beta chains were all read from a single sample in a study of CD8 T cells in Susac syndrome (dated by TCRdb to between 2018 and 2021). To prepare the library, the immunoSEQ multiplex PCR assay was applied. RNA was extracted using the RNeasy kit, and roughly 0.45 to 1 ug of the RNA was reverse transcribed with random hexamers. Using fastp at Q25 and MiXCR, TCRdb reprocessed the public reads and kept productive beta chains. Identical CDR3 proteins give one entry, which carries the most common genes and DNA. A total of some 200,000 distinct CDR3 sequences appear in this sample, nearly 97% of them only once. Of the sample, 0.085% to 0.095% falls within the top ten clones. The sample taken for sequencing was CD4+ T cells from PBMCs. The receptors shown here come from a human donor with multiple sclerosis.

The chain couples TRBV9 to TRBJ1-3; no clear D. Germline lookup yields CDR1 SGDLS and CDR2 YYNGEE. This CDR3 spans 13 amino acids. Trimming removed 4 bases at V and 11 bases at J, with 16 bases between. The CDR3 sequence: CASSPSDRFSIYF. The CDR3 DNA reads as TGTGCCAGCAGCCCGAGCGACCGGTTCTCCATATATTTT.

This chain joins TRBV6-5 and TRBJ1-6, with D maybe TRBD1 (6 bases). In germline, CDR1 is MNHEY, CDR2 SVGAGI. Trimming took 5 bases from V and 9 from J, leaving 14 bases between them. The CDR3 has 14 amino acids. CDR3 in amino acids: CASSVRDTISPLHF. CDR3 DNA sequence: TGTGCCAGCAGTGTCCGGGACACTATTTCACCCCTCCACTTT.

This clonotype has more than one count but fewer than ten. The chain links TRBV6-4 to TRBJ1-5; 10 bases match TRBD1. CDR1 and CDR2 from the germline V gene are MRHNA and SNTAGT. V lost 3 bases and J lost 7; bases outside the gene matches: 3. CDR3 length equals 14 residues. The CDR3 sequence: CASSETGGGQPQHF. The CDR3 DNA reads TGTGCCAGCAGTGAGACAGGGGGCGGACAGCCCCAGCATTTT.

This clonotype was detected only once. V usage is TRBV30 and J usage is TRBJ1-4; 8 bases fit TRBD1. CDR3 length: 14 amino acids. The germline gives CDR1 GTSNPN, CDR2 SVGIG (reference sequence). V trimming: 7 bases; J trimming: 7 bases; junction bases outside the gene matches: 11. As DNA, the CDR3 is TGTGCCTCCGCGGACAGGGCGGTTGGTGAAAAACTGTTTTTT. It encodes CASADRAVGEKLFF.

The rearrangement joins TRBV3-1 to TRBJ2-3, with 8 bases identical to TRBD2. J gave up 6 bases and V 5 bases, and 10 bases lay outside the gene matches. CDR3 size: 15 residues. Germline assignment: CDR1 LGHDT and CDR2 YNNKEL (reference sequence). CDR3 nucleotides: TGTGCCAGCAGCTCGAGCGGGAGTTTCCGCGATACGCAGTATTTT. Its translation is CASSSSGSFRDTQYF.

This clonotype was found once. This rearrangement joins TRBV27 to TRBJ2-1; 15 bases fit TRBD2. The ends lost 5 bases at V and 5 bases at J; junction bases unmatched: 10. CDR1 and CDR2 (germline): MNHEY, SMNVEV (reference sequence). The length of the CDR3 is 18 residues. CDR3 region: CASSPYPRTSGRDNEQFF. For the CDR3, the DNA is TGTGCCAGCAGTCCATATCCCAGGACTAGCGGGAGGGACAATGAGCAGTTCTTC.

The V gene is TRBV7-9, the J gene TRBJ2-5, with TRBD2 as a possible D gene (6 bases). The germline V gene has CDR1 SEHNR and CDR2 FQNEAQ (reference sequence). Trimming took 5 bases from V and 2 from J, leaving 15 bases between them. The CDR3 contains 15 residues. CDR3 sequence reads: CASSTRGLLQETQYF. CDR3 DNA: TGTGCCAGCAGCACCCGGGGACTGCTACAAGAGACCCAGTACTTC.

This chain connects TRBV3-1 to TRBJ2-1; 11 bases align to TRBD2. This CDR3 has 16 residues. V dropped 2 bases and J dropped 7; count of bases not matched to a gene: 7. In germline, CDR1 is LGHDT, CDR2 YNNKEL (reference sequence). The CDR3 reads CASSQPTSGSVNEQFF. DNA of the CDR3: TGTGCCAGCAGCCAACCCACTAGCGGGAGTGTTAATGAGCAGTTCTTC.